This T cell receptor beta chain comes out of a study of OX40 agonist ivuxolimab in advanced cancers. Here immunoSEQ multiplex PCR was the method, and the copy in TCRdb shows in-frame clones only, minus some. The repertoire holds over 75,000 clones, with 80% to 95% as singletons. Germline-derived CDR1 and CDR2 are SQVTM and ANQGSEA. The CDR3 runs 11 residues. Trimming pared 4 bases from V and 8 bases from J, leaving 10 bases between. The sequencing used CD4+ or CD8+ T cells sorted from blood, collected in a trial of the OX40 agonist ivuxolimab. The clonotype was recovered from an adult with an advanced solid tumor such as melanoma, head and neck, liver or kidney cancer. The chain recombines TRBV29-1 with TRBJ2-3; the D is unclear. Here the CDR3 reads CSVGLVGTQYF. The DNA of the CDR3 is TGCAGCGTTGGGCTTGTTGGTACGCAGTATTTT.